The T cell receptor beta chain described here comes from a study of CD8 T cells in ankylosing spondylitis. V was pared by 5 bases and J by 0 bases, with 13 bases between. Germline V lookup: CDR1 SGHTA, CDR2 FQGTGA. The CDR3 has 16 amino acids. TCRdb reprocessed the 5' RACE reads with MiXCR, giving one entry per CDR3 protein. The sample holds roughly 86,000 distinct CDR3 sequences, 7.5% to 9% seen once. This chain connects TRBV7-3 to TRBJ2-2; D is possibly TRBD2 (6 bases). Specimen: blood, either unsorted or a sorted T cell fraction (not recorded which). This TCR was recovered from a male donor with ankylosing spondylitis or in good health (not recorded which). The CDR3 nucleotides are TGTGCCAGCAGCATTCGGTCGGGGGCGAACACCGGGGAGCTGTTTTTT. Amino acid sequence: CASSIRSGANTGELFF.